This T cell receptor (beta chain) stems from a study of OX40 agonist ivuxolimab in advanced cancers. Overall study context: Patients were 82.7% male with ages roughly 20 to 90, mean 60. The study's findings and limits: Some patients who did not respond also had low normalized T-cell clonal expansion. Researchers did not establish what antigens the expanded peripheral T cells target. Relative to CD4+, CD8+ T cells held more expanded clones on average.

Per germline, CDR1 SGHKS and CDR2 YYEKEE (reference sequence). V dropped 4 bases and J dropped 8 bases, with 12 bases sitting between them. This CDR3 comprises 12 residues. On this clone itself: No antigen is known for it.

Produced via immunoSEQ multiplex PCR; TCRdb's table is partial and in-frame only. The sample contains some 72,000 clones, almost 95% of which appear only once. The V and J genes are TRBV5-5 and TRBJ1-2; D not resolved. The TCR comes from an adult with an advanced solid tumor such as melanoma, head and neck, liver or kidney cancer. The input for sequencing was CD4+ or CD8+ T cells sorted from blood, taken in a trial of the OX40 agonist ivuxolimab. Written as DNA, the CDR3 is TGTGCCAGCAGCACCCACGAGACGGGCTACACCTTC. This codes for CASSTHETGYTF.